One sample yielded the 10 T cell receptor beta chains listed below, sequenced in a study of PD-1 blockade in classical Hodgkin lymphoma. The time point was: cycle 4 day 1 (C4D1), after 6 weeks of nivolumab. After autologous stem cell transplantation all patients relapsed, and prior brentuximab vedotin exposure differed between cohorts. Thawed PBMCs underwent magnetic negative selection to yield purified CD4+ T cells. Clones were read by immunoSEQ multiplex PCR, and TCRdb kept only the in-frame ones, dropping some. The repertoire includes about 22,000 clones, approximately 68% of them detected once, and 1% to 1.5% sits in the top ten. This material consisted of CD4+ T cells from blood, taken before the fourth cycle of nivolumab. Receptors originate from a human donor with classical Hodgkin lymphoma.

The V call is TRBV6-1, the J call TRBJ1-5; D gene unclear. CDR3 length equals 13 residues. CDR1 is MNHNS and CDR2 is SASEGT in the germline V gene. With 4 bases removed from V and 2 bases from J, the gap between germline ends came to 6 bases. This chain's CDR3 is CASSARGNQPQHF. DNA for the CDR3: TGTGCCAGCAGTGCACGGGGCAATCAGCCCCAGCATTTT.

The chain joins TRBV5-1 to TRBJ2-1; tentative D call: TRBD1 (5 bases). The CDR3 is made up of 13 amino acids. The germline V gene has CDR1 SGHRS and CDR2 YFSETQ. With 0 bases removed from V and 6 bases from J, the gap between germline ends came to 7 bases. The DNA for the CDR3 is TGCGCCAGCAGCTTGGTAGGGGCCAATGAGCAGTTCTTC. Its translation: CASSLVGANEQFF.

CDR3 loop: CASHYLGQNTEAFF. For the CDR3, the DNA is TGTGCCAGCCATTATTTGGGTCAGAACACTGAAGCTTTCTTT. The J gene is TRBJ1-1, the V gene TRBV6-6; D is undetermined. Germline V gene sequence: CDR1 MNHNY, CDR2 SVGAGI (reference sequence). V gave up 8 bases and J gave up 1 base, with 14 bases separating them. The CDR3 covers 14 residues.

The chain joins TRBV10-3 to TRBJ2-2; the D gene is possibly TRBD1 (6 bases). Trimming cost V 5 bases and J 1 base, with 8 bases left between them. CDR1 is ENHRY, CDR2 SYGVKD, per germline. CDR3 length: 14 residues. The CDR3 spells CAISRQENTGELFF. In nucleotides, the CDR3 is TGTGCCATCAGTAGACAGGAGAACACCGGGGAGCTGTTTTTT.

This clone occurred once. The chain links TRBV5-4 to TRBJ1-2; D is ambiguous. This CDR3 comprises 11 residues. In germline, CDR1 is SGHNT, CDR2 YYREEE (reference sequence). Trimming stripped 4 bases from V and 8 bases from J, with 9 bases between. The DNA of the CDR3 is TGTGCCAGCAGCCTGGGATTCGGCTACACCTTC. It encodes CASSLGFGYTF. The variable domain in full, with the rest retrieved from reference TRBV5-4 and TRBJ1-2, is ETGVTQSPTHLIKTRGQQVTLRCSSQSGHNTVSWYQQALGQGPQFIFQYYREEENGRGNFPPRFSGLQFPNYSSELNVNALELDDSALYLCASSLGFGYTFGSGTRLTVV.

The rearrangement joins TRBV29-1 to TRBJ2-7, with D possibly matching TRBD1 (6 bases). The CDR3 contains 13 residues. V was pared by 5 bases and J by 6 bases, with 17 bases between. The germline gives CDR1 SQVTM, CDR2 ANQGSEA. In DNA form, the CDR3 reads TGCAGCGTTCGGCCAGGGGCGCTAATCGAGCAGTACTTC. This translates into CSVRPGALIEQYF.

This chain links TRBV9 with TRBJ1-2; D unclear. The CDR3 runs 16 residues. The germline gives CDR1 SGDLS, CDR2 YYNGEE. V was cut by 0 bases and J by 8 bases, with 20 bases left in between. CDR3 amino acids: CASSVVPVLQLDGYTF. The CDR3 DNA is TGTGCCAGCAGCGTAGTTCCTGTGCTCCAACTGGACGGCTACACCTTC.

The chain employs TRBV11-1 and TRBJ1-2, with TRBD1 identical over 7 bases. Germline CDR1 SGHAT, CDR2 FQDESV (reference sequence). With V trimmed by 5 bases and J by 2 bases, 8 bases remained unmatched. This CDR3 is built from 15 residues. The CDR3 DNA follows: TGTGCCAGCAGCCCCCGGGACAGCTACAACTATGGCTACACCTTC. Residues: CASSPRDSYNYGYTF.

The chain has TRBV5-5 and TRBJ1-6; D remains unclear. The germline CDR1 and CDR2 sequences are SGHKS and YYEKEE (reference sequence). This CDR3 spans 14 amino acids. V was trimmed by 2 bases and J by 8 bases, leaving 11 bases between them. CDR3 sequence: CASSLVALYSPLHF. CDR3 bases: TGTGCCAGCAGCTTAGTGGCTCTGTATTCACCCCTCCACTTT.

V usage is TRBV5-1 and J usage is TRBJ1-2, with TRBD1 as a possible D gene (6 bases). The CDR3 consists of 14 residues. The V end lost 3 bases, the J end lost 4 bases, and 13 bases lay between the germline ends. Germline values: CDR1 SGHRS, CDR2 YFSETQ. The chain's CDR3 is CASSSSGTSYGYTF. The CDR3 nucleotides are TGCGCCAGCAGCTCATCCGGGACAAGCTATGGCTACACCTTC. The full variable domain, its missing parts supplied by reference TRBV5-1 and TRBJ1-2, is KAGVTQTPRYLIKTRGQQVTLSCSPISGHRSVSWYQQTPGQGLQFLFEYFSETQRNKGNFPGRFSGRQFSNSRSEMNVSTLELGDSALYLCASSSSGTSYGYTFGSGTRLTVV.